The 30 T cell receptor beta chains below come from one sample, sequenced in a study of shared clonotypes between healthy human individuals. This table comes from immunoSEQ multiplex PCR, and its TCRdb copy is limited to in-frame clones, with some not included. The data show around 2,000,000 clones, roughly 95% seen once. Specimen: naive CD4+ T cells sorted from blood. The sample's subset: CD45RA+ positively selected. These receptors were collected from a man aged 18 to 29 in good health.

V usage is TRBV5-6 and J usage is TRBJ2-7; a weak D match, TRBD1 (6 bases). The CDR3 is made up of 15 amino acids. Germline-derived CDR1 and CDR2 are SGHDT and YYEEEE. V gave up 4 bases and J gave up 0 bases, with 14 bases separating them. In DNA form, the CDR3 reads TGTGCCAGCAGCACTGACAGGTTCAGCTCCTACGAGCAGTACTTC. Encoded protein: CASSTDRFSSYEQYF.

This clone has a single count. The genes are TRBV7-2 and TRBJ2-5, with D possibly being TRBD1 or TRBD2 (5 bases each). CDR3 size: 14 residues. Germline V gene data show CDR1 as SGHTA and CDR2 as FQGNSA. Trimming removed 1 base at V and 4 bases at J, with 10 bases between. CDR3 sequence (DNA): TGTGCCAGCAGCTTAGGGGGGAGAGGAGAGACCCAGTACTTC. Its protein product is CASSLGGRGETQYF.

This rearrangement joins TRBV2 to TRBJ2-5; no definite D call. The V end was cut by 4 bases, the J end by 5 bases, with 11 bases between. This CDR3 has 13 amino acids. Germline V lookup: CDR1 SNHLY, CDR2 FYNNEI. The CDR3 loop is CASSGNRAETQYF. The CDR3 DNA sequence: TGTGCCAGCAGTGGAAACCGCGCCGAGACCCAGTACTTC.

This sequence joins TRBV19 and TRBJ2-5; 10 bases align to TRBD2. CDR3 size: 15 residues. Germline trimming cut 3 bases from V and 4 bases from J; bases unmatched to any gene: 5. Germline-derived CDR1 and CDR2 are LNHDA and SQIVND (reference sequence). The CDR3 loop is CASSIGLAEGETQYF. CDR3 in DNA: TGTGCCAGTAGTATCGGACTAGCGGAGGGAGAGACCCAGTACTTC.

This clone showed up just once. This clone may be a read error of a much larger clone one base away. The chain links TRBV2 to TRBJ1-3; D remains ambiguous. The CDR3 spans 12 residues. The germline gives CDR1 SNHLY, CDR2 FYNNEI. V was trimmed by 8 bases and J by 0 bases, leaving 5 bases between them. DNA for the CDR3: TGTGCCAGCCGGAGCTCTGGAAACACCATATATTTT. This encodes CASRSSGNTIYF. The variable domain in full, completed from reference TRBV2 and TRBJ1-3, reads EPEVTQTPSHQVTQMGQEVILRCVPISNHLYFYWYRQILGQKVEFLVSFYNNEISEKSEIFDDQFSVERPDGSNFTLKIRSTKLEDSAMYFCASRSSGNTIYFGEGSWLTVV.

This chain uses TRBV6-1 with TRBJ1-5; no reliable D call. V dropped 0 bases and J dropped 9 bases, with 12 bases sitting between them. The CDR3 extends over 14 amino acids. Germline CDR1 reads MNHNS; CDR2 reads SASEGT. The CDR3 sequence: CASSEAPVGAPQHF. Written as DNA, the CDR3 is TGTGCCAGCAGTGAAGCGCCGGTGGGCGCGCCCCAGCATTTT.

The CDR3 DNA reads as TGCGCCAGCAGGACAGGGGATGCAACTAATGAAAAACTGTTTTTT. This sequence encodes CASRTGDATNEKLFF. The V gene is TRBV5-1, the J gene TRBJ1-4; 8 bases are shared with TRBD1. CDR3 length equals 15 residues. Germline assignment: CDR1 SGHRS and CDR2 YFSETQ. With 5 bases clipped from V and 0 bases from J, the junction kept 3 bases outside the gene matches.

This chain uses TRBV5-1 with TRBJ1-6, with D unclear. CDR1 and CDR2 (germline): SGHRS, YFSETQ. V gave up 5 bases and J gave up 4 bases, with 10 bases separating them. The CDR3 loop spans 14 amino acids. The CDR3: CASRSSGYNSPLHF. The CDR3 region has the DNA TGCGCCAGCAGATCCTCCGGGTATAATTCACCCCTCCACTTT.

The chain has TRBV5-1 and TRBJ1-1, with a possible D match to TRBD1 (5 bases). The CDR3 loop spans 14 amino acids. Germline V gene data show CDR1 as SGHRS and CDR2 as YFSETQ. The V end was cut by 3 bases, the J end by 8 bases, with 17 bases between. The CDR3 reads CASSSDPGRAEAFF. CDR3 coding DNA: TGCGCCAGCAGCTCCGACCCGGGCAGGGCAGAAGCTTTCTTT.

V gene TRBV5-1 combines with J gene TRBJ2-5, with 11 bases lining up with TRBD1. Per the germline V gene, CDR1 is SGHRS and CDR2 is YFSETQ. V shed 5 bases and J 4 bases; nucleotides not matched to a gene: 10. The CDR3 has 16 residues. The CDR3 protein is CASSITGQGVPETQYF. CDR3 DNA sequence: TGCGCCAGCAGTATAACGGGACAGGGGGTCCCAGAGACCCAGTACTTC.

The chain carries TRBV7-9 and TRBJ1-2, with D hard to call. Germline CDR1 reads SEHNR; CDR2 reads FQNEAQ (reference sequence). V lost 5 bases to trimming and J lost 5 bases, with 9 bases between them. The CDR3 has 12 amino acids. The CDR3 bases are TGTGCCAGCAGCGCAACTGTGTATGGCTACACCTTC. Translation gives CASSATVYGYTF.

This chain links TRBV28 with TRBJ1-2; a weak D match, TRBD1 (6 bases). CDR3 length equals 15 residues. The germline V gene has CDR1 MDHEN and CDR2 SYDVKM. The V end lost 7 bases, the J end lost 2 bases, and 17 bases lay between the germline ends. CDR3 nucleotides: TGTGCCAGCACCCACGGGGGGCGCAGGAACTATGGCTACACCTTC. Its protein is CASTHGGRRNYGYTF.

This rearrangement joins TRBV20-1 to TRBJ1-2; D not certain. Germline V gene lookup returns CDR1 DFQATT and CDR2 SNEGSKA (reference sequence). The V and J ends lost 6 bases and 2 bases respectively, with 7 bases between them. The CDR3 has 11 residues. This CDR3 is CSAEFNYGYTF. The CDR3 DNA reads as TGCAGTGCCGAATTCAACTATGGCTACACCTTC.

J is TRBJ2-1 and V is TRBV11-2; 11 positions agree with TRBD1. The V and J ends lost 5 bases and 3 bases, in that order; junction bases with no gene match: 6. CDR1 is SGHAT and CDR2 is FQNNGV in the germline V gene. This CDR3 region has 16 residues. CDR3 nucleotide sequence: TGTGCCAGCAGCCGCTCCGGGACAGGGGGCTACAATGAGCAGTTCTTC. Translation: CASSRSGTGGYNEQFF. Looking up the rest from reference TRBV11-2 and TRBJ2-1 gives the full variable domain: EAGVAQSPRYKIIEKRQSVAFWCNPISGHATLYWYQQILGQGPKLLIQFQNNGVVDDSQLPKDRFSAERLKGVDSTLKIQPAKLEDSAVYLCASSRSGTGGYNEQFFGPGTRLTVL.

This chain uses TRBV10-3 with TRBJ1-4, with 7 bases identical to TRBD1. The CDR3 runs 16 residues. Germline lookup yields CDR1 ENHRY and CDR2 SYGVKD. Trimming took 0 bases from V and 4 from J; bases not matched to a gene: 5. In DNA, the CDR3 is TGTGCCATCAGTGAGTCCCCCGGGACAGTTAATGAAAAACTGTTTTTT. Its translation: CAISESPGTVNEKLFF.

This clone was detected only once. Other DNA sequences in the sample encode the same CDR3. The rearrangement uses TRBV28 and TRBJ2-3; TRBD2 agrees at 11 bases. Germline CDR1 and CDR2: MDHEN and SYDVKM. V trimming: 6 bases; J trimming: 3 bases; junction bases outside the gene matches: 2. The CDR3 is 14 residues long. In DNA form, the CDR3 reads TGTGCCAGCAGCTTAGCGGGGGGGACAGATACGCAGTATTTT. This codes for CASSLAGGTDTQYF.

This clone was detected once. This chain links TRBV5-6 with TRBJ2-3; 8 bases agree with TRBD2. Germline lookup yields CDR1 SGHDT and CDR2 YYEEEE. The junction had 7 bases not matched to a gene; V was cut back by 4 bases and J by 3 bases. The CDR3 length is 15 residues. The CDR3 region is CASSPDGGGTDTQYF. In DNA form, the CDR3 reads TGTGCCAGCAGCCCAGATGGCGGGGGGACAGATACGCAGTATTTT.

This clone was detected once. The rearrangement uses TRBV28 and TRBJ2-7; 11 bases fit TRBD2. The CDR3 runs to 15 residues. V was clipped by 5 bases and J by 3 bases; unmatched bases: 6. Germline CDR1 is MDHEN and CDR2 is SYDVKM. CDR3 in amino acids: CASSRIAGGNYEQYF. CDR3 coding DNA: TGTGCCAGCAGTAGAATAGCGGGGGGGAACTACGAGCAGTACTTC.

This clone has just one count. This sequence joins TRBV28 and TRBJ1-1, with a weak D call TRBD1 (5 bases). The CDR3 loop spans 13 amino acids. The germline V gene has CDR1 MDHEN and CDR2 SYDVKM. Trimming left V 6 bases short and J 10 bases short, with 18 bases between. The CDR3 DNA reads TGTGCCAGCAGGACGAAGACACAGGAAAGAGCTTTCTTT. Translation gives CASRTKTQERAFF.

This sequence joins TRBV5-4 and TRBJ1-2; no firm D call. The V gene's germline CDR1 is SGHNT and CDR2 YYREEE (reference sequence). CDR3 length: 13 amino acids. The V end lost 0 bases, the J end lost 4 bases, and 7 bases lay between the germline ends. The CDR3 DNA reads TGTGCCAGCAGCTTGGACGCGAGCTATGGCTACACCTTC. Translated, it gives CASSLDASYGYTF.

The chain combines TRBV5-6 with TRBJ1-6; no reliable D call. The ends were cut back, 4 bases at V and 9 bases at J, with 14 bases in the middle. This CDR3 region has 14 residues. CDR1 is SGHDT, CDR2 YYEEEE, per germline. The CDR3 protein is CASSLGGMGSPLHF. The CDR3 DNA follows: TGTGCCAGCAGCCTGGGAGGGATGGGTTCACCCCTCCACTTT.

Turning to this clone: Other DNA sequences in the same sample also yield this CDR3. The genes are TRBV2 and TRBJ1-4, with 7 bases aligning to TRBD1. CDR1 is SNHLY, CDR2 FYNNEI, per germline. V gave up 6 bases and J gave up 2 bases; unmatched junction bases: 6. This CDR3 region has 15 residues. The CDR3 here is CASSTRQGTNEKLFF. The CDR3 DNA is TGTGCCAGCAGCACTAGACAGGGTACTAATGAAAAACTGTTTTTT.

This clone turned up a few times. V is TRBV7-3 and J is TRBJ2-3; the match to TRBD2 covers 8 bases. CDR1 is SGHTA, CDR2 FQGTGA, per germline. V lost 4 bases and J lost 6; bases outside the gene matches: 15. The CDR3 contains 17 residues. CDR3 loop: CASSSGPGGRSSDTQYF. The CDR3 coding sequence is TGTGCCAGCAGCTCGGGGCCGGGCGGGAGGTCATCCGATACGCAGTATTTT. Combining the CDR3 with reference TRBV7-3 and TRBJ2-3 gives the whole variable domain GAGVSQTPSNKVTEKGKYVELRCDPISGHTALYWYRQSLGQGPEFLIYFQGTGAADDSGLPNDRFFAVRPEGSVSTLKIQRTERGDSAVYLCASSSGPGGRSSDTQYFGPGTRLTVL.

The chain's CDR3 is CASSLDRGVSYF. CDR3 DNA sequence: TGTGCCAGCAGCTTGGACAGGGGTGTTTCCTACTTC. The rearrangement uses TRBV5-4 and TRBJ2-7; 7 nucleotides match TRBD1. Germline CDR1 reads SGHNT; CDR2 reads YYREEE (reference sequence). The CDR3 is 12 amino acids. The junction had 7 bases not matched to a gene; V was cut back by 0 bases and J by 13 bases.

This clone was observed a single time. The V and J genes are TRBV5-1 and TRBJ2-2, with TRBD1 identical over 8 bases. J gave up 8 bases and V 4 bases, and 10 bases lay outside the gene matches. The CDR3 extends over 15 amino acids. Germline V gene lookup returns CDR1 SGHRS and CDR2 YFSETQ. The CDR3 protein is CASSPGQGLSGELFF. The CDR3 nucleotides read TGCGCCAGCAGCCCTGGACAGGGCTTATCAGGGGAGCTGTTTTTT.

This chain uses TRBV14 with TRBJ1-6; 8 bases are shared with TRBD1. The germline gives CDR1 SGHDN, CDR2 FVKESK. After removal of 0 bases from V and 7 bases from J, the junction contained 2 bases not matched to a gene. There are 15 residues in the CDR3. The CDR3 region has the DNA TGTGCCAGCAGCCAAGATGCAGGGGGCAATTCACCCCTCCACTTT. Translating it yields CASSQDAGGNSPLHF. The full variable domain, its missing parts supplied by reference TRBV14 and TRBJ1-6, is EAGVTQFPSHSVIEKGQTVTLRCDPISGHDNLYWYRRVMGKEIKFLLHFVKESKQDESGMPNNRFLAERTGGTYSTLKVQPAELEDSGVYFCASSQDAGGNSPLHFGNGTRLTVT.

The V gene is TRBV25-1, the J gene TRBJ1-2; TRBD1 matches at 11 bases. V lost 1 base to trimming and J lost 6 bases; unmatched junction nucleotides: 13. The CDR3 has 18 residues. Germline assignment: CDR1 MGHDK and CDR2 SYGVNS. Written as DNA, the CDR3 is TGTGCCAGCAGTGAATGGGGGACAGGGGGGCGAAGATCGAATGGCTACACCTTC. Protein: CASSEWGTGGRRSNGYTF.

The chain combines TRBV6-1 with TRBJ1-1, with D maybe TRBD1 (6 bases). Germline CDR1 and CDR2: MNHNS and SASEGT. The CDR3 extends over 14 amino acids. V was trimmed by 6 bases and J by 0 bases, leaving 11 bases between them. CDR3 sequence (DNA): TGTGCCAGCAGGAAGACAGGTTTGAACACTGAAGCTTTCTTT. As protein: CASRKTGLNTEAFF.

This sequence joins TRBV28 and TRBJ2-4; D gene unclear. Trimming took off 4 bases at V and 1 base at J, with 8 bases between the two ends. The CDR3 totals 14 residues. CDR1 MDHEN and CDR2 SYDVKM come from the germline V gene. The CDR3 DNA sequence: TGTGCCAGCAGTTCGATCAGGGCCAAAAACATTCAGTACTTC. The encoded protein is CASSSIRAKNIQYF.

This chain uses TRBV10-3 with TRBJ2-2; D gene ambiguous. CDR1 and CDR2 from the germline V gene are ENHRY and SYGVKD. Trimming cost V 0 bases and J 7 bases, with 6 bases left between them. The CDR3 is 13 residues long. The CDR3 protein is CAISESHFGELFF. DNA of the CDR3: TGTGCCATCAGTGAGTCACATTTCGGGGAGCTGTTTTTT.